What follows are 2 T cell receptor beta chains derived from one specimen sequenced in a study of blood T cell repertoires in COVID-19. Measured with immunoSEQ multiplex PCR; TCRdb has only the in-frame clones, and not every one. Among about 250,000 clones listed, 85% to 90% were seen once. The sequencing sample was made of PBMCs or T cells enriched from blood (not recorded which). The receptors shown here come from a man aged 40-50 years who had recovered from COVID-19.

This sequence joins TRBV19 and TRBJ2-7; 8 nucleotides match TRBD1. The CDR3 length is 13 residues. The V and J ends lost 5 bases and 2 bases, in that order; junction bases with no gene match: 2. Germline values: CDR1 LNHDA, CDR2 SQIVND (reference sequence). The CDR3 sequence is CASSDRGPYEQYF. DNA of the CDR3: TGTGCCAGTAGTGACAGGGGACCCTACGAGCAGTACTTC.

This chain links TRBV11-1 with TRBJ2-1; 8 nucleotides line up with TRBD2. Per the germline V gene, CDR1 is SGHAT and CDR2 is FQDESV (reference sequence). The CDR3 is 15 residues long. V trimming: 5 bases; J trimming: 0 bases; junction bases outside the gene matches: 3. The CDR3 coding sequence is TGTGCCAGCAGCACCGGGACTAGCTCCTACAATGAGCAGTTCTTC. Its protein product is CASSTGTSSYNEQFF.